Following are 28 T cell receptor beta chains from one sample sequenced in a study of blood T cell repertoires in COVID-19. Assay used: immunoSEQ multiplex PCR; TCRdb lists only in-frame clones, some missing. Of 85,000 to 95,000 clones in the sample, around 87% were seen once. Sequenced material: peripheral blood. These receptors came from a human donor with acute or convalescent COVID-19. The donor label of this sample is uncertain.

The CDR3: CASSESTGTRETQYF. CDR3 nucleotides: TGCGCCAGCAGTGAGTCAACAGGGACGAGGGAGACCCAGTACTTC. The V call is TRBV10-2, the J call TRBJ2-5, with D possibly being TRBD1 (6 bases). Per germline, CDR1 WSHSY and CDR2 SAAADI. The CDR3 sequence is 15 residues long. The V and J ends lost 0 bases and 5 bases respectively, with 13 bases between them.

This chain uses TRBV27 with TRBJ2-7, with 7 bases aligning to TRBD1. CDR3 length: 14 amino acids. Trimming took 6 bases from V and 0 from J; bases not matched to a gene: 5. The germline V gene encodes CDR1 MNHEY and CDR2 SMNVEV (reference sequence). CDR3 loop: CASRFDRDSYEQYF. The CDR3 DNA is TGTGCCAGCAGATTCGACAGGGACTCCTACGAGCAGTACTTC.

The V and J genes are TRBV11-3 and TRBJ2-3, with 7 positions matching TRBD1. Germline CDR1 and CDR2: SGHNT and YENEEA. The V segment lost 5 bases and the J segment 3 bases; nucleotides outside the gene matches: 5. CDR3 length: 14 amino acids. This CDR3 is CASSHSTGTDTQYF. CDR3 sequence (DNA): TGTGCCAGCAGCCATTCGACAGGGACAGATACGCAGTATTTT.

This clone was seen a few times. The rearrangement links TRBV24-1 to TRBJ2-3; D is unresolved. Trimming pared 2 bases from V and 5 bases from J, leaving 13 bases between. CDR1 is KGHDR, CDR2 SFDVKD, per germline. The CDR3 runs to 15 residues. In DNA form, the CDR3 reads TGTGCCACCAGTGATTCGACCCGGGTCGTAGATACGCAGTATTTT. It codes for CATSDSTRVVDTQYF.

This chain uses TRBV5-6 with TRBJ2-2; 7 bases agree with TRBD1. V lost 5 bases to trimming and J lost 1 base; unmatched junction nucleotides: 8. The CDR3 covers 16 residues. Germline V gives CDR1 SGHDT, CDR2 YYEEEE. This CDR3 is CASRWDSGGNTGELFF. The CDR3 bases are TGTGCCAGCAGATGGGACAGCGGTGGGAACACCGGGGAGCTGTTTTTT.

J is TRBJ2-3 and V is TRBV11-1, with 9 bases identical to TRBD2. The CDR3 is 14 residues long. Per the germline V gene, CDR1 is SGHAT and CDR2 is FQDESV (reference sequence). The trim removed 3 bases at V and 7 bases at J, leaving 5 bases unmatched. The CDR3 bases are TGTGCCAGCAGCTTCGGCGGGGGGGCCTATACGCAGTATTTT. Its translation: CASSFGGGAYTQYF.

This clone was counted once. The chain recombines TRBV6-2 or TRBV6-3 with TRBJ1-6, with a weak D call TRBD1 (6 bases). Trimming removed 6 bases from V and 10 bases from J, with 16 bases in between. The CDR3 runs 14 residues. Germline CDR1 is MNHEY and CDR2 is SVGEGT. CDR3 nucleotides: TGTGCCAGCAGGTACACAGGGTTGGGATCACCCCTCCACTTT. Encoded protein: CASRYTGLGSPLHF.

J is TRBJ2-3 and V is TRBV30; no firm D call. This CDR3 comprises 15 residues. Germline V CDR1 and CDR2: GTSNPN, SVGIG (reference sequence). V was cut by 0 bases and J by 0 bases, with 10 bases left in between. In DNA, the CDR3 is TGTGCCTGGAGTGTAATTGCGAGTAGCACAGATACGCAGTATTTT. It yields the protein CAWSVIASSTDTQYF.

The V call is TRBV6-5, the J call TRBJ1-3; no reliable D call. The V end lost 6 bases, the J end lost 2 bases, and 8 bases lay between the germline ends. The CDR3 runs to 13 residues. Germline CDR1 is MNHEY and CDR2 is SVGAGI. CDR3 nucleotides: TGTGCCAGCAGGGTGGCAGCTGGAAACACCATATATTTT. Translation: CASRVAAGNTIYF.

The rearrangement joins TRBV6-5 to TRBJ1-6; 8 bases are a match to TRBD1. The CDR3 sequence is 15 residues long. Per germline, CDR1 MNHEY and CDR2 SVGAGI. V was pared by 0 bases and J by 7 bases, with 2 bases of the junction left unmatched. The CDR3 nucleotides are TGTGCCAGCAGTTACTCGGGACAGGCGAATTCACCCCTCCACTTT. It specifies CASSYSGQANSPLHF.

This chain joins TRBV6-6 and TRBJ2-3; tentative D call: TRBD1 (6 bases). The CDR3 length is 13 residues. The V and J ends lost 6 bases and 5 bases respectively, with 12 bases between them. From germline, CDR1 is MNHNY and CDR2 SVGAGI (reference sequence). The CDR3 loop is CASSFGTLDTQYF. The CDR3 DNA reads TGTGCCAGCAGCTTTGGGACACTAGATACGCAGTATTTT.

The table lists this clone with a count of one. The genes are TRBV29-1 and TRBJ1-1, with D possibly being TRBD1 (5 bases). Trimming left V 4 bases short and J 5 bases short, with 14 bases between. The CDR3 contains 13 residues. Germline lookup yields CDR1 SQVTM and CDR2 ANQGSEA. CDR3 coding DNA: TGCAGCGTTGGGGCCAGGGATTTAACTGAAGCTTTCTTT. Protein: CSVGARDLTEAFF.

V and J are TRBV5-1 and TRBJ2-7, with a tentative D call TRBD2 (7 bases). The CDR3 is made up of 14 amino acids. Germline V gene lookup returns CDR1 SGHRS and CDR2 YFSETQ. Trimming shortened V by 1 base and J by 3 bases, and 11 bases separated the two germline ends. The CDR3 protein is CASSLRGGDYEQYF. Here the CDR3 DNA reads TGCGCCAGCAGCTTGAGGGGGGGAGACTACGAGCAGTACTTC.

The sample holds a few counts of this clone. V and J are TRBV7-2 and TRBJ2-1, with 9 nucleotides matching TRBD2. The ends lost 1 base at V and 5 bases at J; junction bases unmatched: 6. The CDR3 has 16 amino acids. Germline V gives CDR1 SGHTA, CDR2 FQGNSA. The CDR3 sequence is CASSLVSSGAHNEQFF. In DNA form, the CDR3 reads TGTGCCAGCAGCTTAGTCTCTAGCGGGGCCCACAATGAGCAGTTCTTC.

The V call is TRBV3-1 (or the pseudogene TRBV3-2), the J call TRBJ1-2; TRBD1 agrees at 8 bases. Per the germline V gene, CDR1 is LGHDT and CDR2 is YNNKEL (reference sequence). J gave up 5 bases and V 3 bases, and 5 bases lay outside the gene matches. The CDR3 totals 14 residues. This CDR3 is CASSHTGTGYGYTF. The CDR3 bases are TGTGCCAGCAGCCATACCGGGACAGGATATGGCTACACCTTC.

The chain combines TRBV7-8 with TRBJ1-2; D unresolved. From germline, CDR1 is SGHVS and CDR2 FQNEAQ. The V end was cut by 2 bases, the J end by 0 bases, with 13 bases between. CDR3 length: 16 residues. CDR3 in DNA: TGTGCCAGCAGCTTAAATTATGGCCAGACTAACTATGGCTACACCTTC. It translates to CASSLNYGQTNYGYTF.

The V call is TRBV4-1, the J call TRBJ1-4; D might be TRBD1 (5 bases). The CDR3 length is 15 residues. V was shortened by 3 bases and J by 3 bases, with 11 bases between the two germline ends. CDR1 and CDR2 (germline): MGHRA, YSYEKL. CDR3 residues: CASSQIREANEKLFF. In DNA form, the CDR3 reads TGCGCCAGCAGCCAGATCAGGGAGGCTAATGAAAAACTGTTTTTT.

In this sample, this clone turned up a few times. The chain links TRBV27 to TRBJ2-3, with 8 bases lining up with TRBD2. CDR1 and CDR2 (germline): MNHEY, SMNVEV (reference sequence). The CDR3 covers 16 residues. V was clipped by 5 bases and J by 1 base; unmatched bases: 8. CDR3 sequence (DNA): TGTGCCAGCAGTCCCGTTGCGGGGGGCCGCACAGATACGCAGTATTTT. Translated: CASSPVAGGRTDTQYF.

The chain combines TRBV12-3 or TRBV12-4 with TRBJ1-2, with a weak D call TRBD1 (5 bases). The ends were cut back, 3 bases at V and 7 bases at J, with 12 bases in the middle. CDR3 length equals 13 residues. The CDR3 here is CASSFPGVSGYTF. The CDR3 DNA reads as TGTGCCAGCAGTTTTCCGGGGGTGAGTGGCTACACCTTC.

The chain employs TRBV9 and TRBJ2-7; perhaps TRBD1 as D (6 bases). This CDR3 is 14 amino acids long. Germline V gene data show CDR1 as SGDLS and CDR2 as YYNGEE. V lost 3 bases and J lost 4, with 14 bases in between. CDR3 sequence reads: CASSATGLGYEQYF. In DNA form, the CDR3 reads TGTGCCAGCAGCGCCACAGGGCTAGGGTACGAGCAGTACTTC. The full variable domain, with the rest looked up from reference TRBV9 and TRBJ2-7, is DSGVTQTPKHLITATGQRVTLRCSPRSGDLSVYWYQQSLDQGLQFLIQYYNGEERAKGNILERFSAQQFPDLHSELNLSSLELGDSALYFCASSATGLGYEQYFGPGTRLTVT.

This chain joins TRBV5-1 and TRBJ2-3; possibly TRBD1 for D (6 bases). Trimming took 1 base from V and 4 from J, leaving 13 bases between them. The germline gives CDR1 SGHRS, CDR2 YFSETQ. This CDR3 has 15 amino acids. The CDR3 nucleotides read TGCGCCAGCAGCTTGATGTCAGGGGAAGCAGATACGCAGTATTTT. Translation gives CASSLMSGEADTQYF.

A single count supports this clone. The chain combines TRBV19 with TRBJ1-4; unclear D gene. Per the germline V gene, CDR1 is LNHDA and CDR2 is SQIVND (reference sequence). Trimming took 2 bases from V and 7 from J, leaving 11 bases between them. CDR3 length equals 14 residues. The CDR3: CASSIQASGEKLFF. CDR3 bases: TGTGCCAGTAGTATACAGGCGTCCGGTGAAAAACTGTTTTTT.

The J gene is TRBJ1-1, the V gene TRBV11-2; 8 nucleotides align to TRBD1. There are 12 residues in the CDR3. V lost 6 bases to trimming and J lost 11 bases; unmatched junction nucleotides: 8. Germline-derived CDR1 and CDR2 are SGHAT and FQNNGV. The CDR3 region is CASSYYRGLAFF. DNA of the CDR3: TGTGCCAGCAGTTATTACAGGGGGTTGGCTTTCTTT.

The chain links TRBV6-5 to TRBJ1-1; D might be TRBD1 (5 bases). Germline V CDR1 and CDR2: MNHEY, SVGAGI. CDR3 length equals 15 residues. Deletions cut 7 bases from V and 0 bases from J, with 15 bases between. In DNA form, the CDR3 reads TGTGCCAGCAAGTTACAGACAGCAATGAACACTGAAGCTTTCTTT. It yields the protein CASKLQTAMNTEAFF.

This chain joins TRBV12-3 or TRBV12-4 and TRBJ2-5; TRBD2 matches 11 bases. CDR3 size: 13 residues. The V gene end was trimmed by 9 bases and the J gene end by 5 bases; junction bases not matched to a gene: 5. CDR3 DNA: TGTGCCAGTAGACTAGCGGGGACGGAGACCCAGTACTTC. Translating gives CASRLAGTETQYF.

The gene calls are TRBV15 and TRBJ2-1; 9 nucleotides line up with TRBD2. With 0 bases clipped from V and 0 bases from J, the junction kept 12 bases outside the gene matches. Germline assignment: CDR1 LNHNV and CDR2 YYDKDF (reference sequence). This CDR3 has 20 residues. DNA for the CDR3: TGTGCCACCAGCAGAGATAGCCTTGCGGGGGGGATCGGCTCCTACAATGAGCAGTTCTTC. Protein sequence: CATSRDSLAGGIGSYNEQFF.

J is TRBJ2-3 and V is TRBV7-9, with D possibly matching TRBD1 (6 bases). The CDR3 covers 15 residues. CDR1 and CDR2 (germline): SEHNR, FQNEAQ (reference sequence). The V gene lost 4 bases and the J gene lost 4 bases, with 15 bases spanning the gap. CDR3 sequence (DNA): TGTGCCAGCAGCTCCCAGGGGAAGGGGGCAGATACGCAGTATTTT. The encoded protein is CASSSQGKGADTQYF.

Remarks on this clone: Other nucleotide sequences in the sample specify the same CDR3. The rearrangement uses TRBV5-1 and TRBJ2-7; 8 positions match TRBD2. CDR3 length: 16 amino acids. Germline loops: CDR1 SGHRS, CDR2 YFSETQ. The ends lost 2 bases at V and 5 bases at J; junction bases unmatched: 12. This CDR3 reads CASSFRSGGTGHEQYF. The CDR3 nucleotides are TGCGCCAGCAGCTTTCGGAGCGGGGGTACAGGGCACGAGCAGTACTTC. Looking up the rest from reference TRBV5-1 and TRBJ2-7 gives the full variable domain: KAGVTQTPRYLIKTRGQQVTLSCSPISGHRSVSWYQQTPGQGLQFLFEYFSETQRNKGNFPGRFSGRQFSNSRSEMNVSTLELGDSALYLCASSFRSGGTGHEQYFGPGTRLTVT.